This entry is about one T cell receptor (beta chain). This may be a read error: a much more frequent sequence differs by one nucleotide. The sample belongs to a study of T-cell memory formation after mild COVID-19. Study-level background: TCR clusters were largely donor specific.

TCRdb independently ran MiXCR on the 5' RACE reads; one entry per CDR3 protein. The sample has roughly 280,000 distinct CDR3 sequences, 7% to 10% seen once; the top ten hold 20% to 25%. Sequencing was done on a sample of PBMCs or a T cell subset sorted from them (not recorded which). The sequence came from a man aged 18 to 30 who had mild COVID-19 (a few samples of this study predate the infection). Cell type and time point are not known.

The CDR3 nucleotides are TGTGCCAGCAGCTTTGAGACAGGGCCAGATACGCAGTATTTT. As protein: CASSFETGPDTQYF. V and J are TRBV5-5 and TRBJ2-3; TRBD1 matches 7 bases. CDR3 size: 14 residues. Germline CDR1 and CDR2: SGHKS and YYEKEE (reference sequence). The V segment lost 2 bases and the J segment 4 bases; nucleotides outside the gene matches: 4.